The clone carrying this TCR beta chain was detected a few times. Its antigen is not known. For Graves' hyperthyroidism to be stable, ophthalmopathy could not progress within 18 months. The data were obtained in a study of T cells in Graves' hyperthyroidism and ophthalmopathy. Findings of the study overall: In the blood, most expanded thyroid clonotypes above 0.001 appeared as well.

Regions amplified from RNA transcripts were the TCR beta CDR3 regions. Researchers ran a first-round RT-PCR on the TCR CDR3 using the HTBI primer set. TCRdb re-analysed the multiplex PCR reads in MiXCR, keeping a single row per CDR3 protein. Of a few hundred thousand distinct CDR3 sequences listed, 15% to 20% are singletons. The receptor's source is a woman aged 50 to 60 with Graves' hyperthyroidism. Sequences were obtained from blood.

The CDR3 loop is CASSELANYEQYF. In DNA, the CDR3 is TGTGCCAGCAGTGAACTAGCAAACTACGAGCAGTACTTC. The V call is TRBV6-1, the J call TRBJ2-7; D may be TRBD2 (5 bases). The V gene lost 2 bases and the J gene lost 3 bases, with 8 bases spanning the gap. This CDR3 is built from 13 residues. CDR1 is MNHNS, CDR2 SASEGT, per germline.